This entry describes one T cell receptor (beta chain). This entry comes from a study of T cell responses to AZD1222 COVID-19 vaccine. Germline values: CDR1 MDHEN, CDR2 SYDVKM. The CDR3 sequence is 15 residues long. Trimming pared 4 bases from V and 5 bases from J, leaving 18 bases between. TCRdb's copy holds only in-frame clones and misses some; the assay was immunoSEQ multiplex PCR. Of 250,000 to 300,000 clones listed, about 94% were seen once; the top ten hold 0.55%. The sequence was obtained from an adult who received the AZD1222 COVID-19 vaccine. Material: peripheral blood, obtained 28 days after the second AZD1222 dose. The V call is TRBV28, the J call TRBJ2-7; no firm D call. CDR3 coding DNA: TGTGCCAGCAGTTCCCCCCCAAGGGTTCTCCACGAGCAGTACTTC. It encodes CASSSPPRVLHEQYF.